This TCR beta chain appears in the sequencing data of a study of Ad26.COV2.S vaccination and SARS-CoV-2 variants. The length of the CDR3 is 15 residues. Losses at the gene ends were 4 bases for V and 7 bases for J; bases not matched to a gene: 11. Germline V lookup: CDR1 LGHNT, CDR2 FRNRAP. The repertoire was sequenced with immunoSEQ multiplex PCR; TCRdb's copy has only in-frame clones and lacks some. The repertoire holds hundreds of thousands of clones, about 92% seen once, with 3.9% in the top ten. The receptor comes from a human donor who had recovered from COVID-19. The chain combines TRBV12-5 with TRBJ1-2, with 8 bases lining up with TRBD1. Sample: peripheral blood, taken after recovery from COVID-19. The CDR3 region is CASGWAPTGAGGYTF. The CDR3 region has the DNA TGTGCTAGTGGTTGGGCTCCGACAGGGGCGGGTGGCTACACCTTC.